These T cell receptor beta chains were read from a single sample in a study of blood T cell repertoires in COVID-19. Here immunoSEQ multiplex PCR was the method, and the copy in TCRdb shows in-frame clones only, minus some. Counted here are hundreds of thousands of clones, roughly 87% occurring once; the ten biggest clones make up 8% to 9%. Sequencing was carried out using PBMCs or T cells enriched from blood (not recorded which). The receptors shown here come from a woman between 18 and 29 years old who had recovered from COVID-19. The CDR3 runs from the conserved cysteine through the conserved F or W. Each record gives: V gene, clone size, J gene, D gene, CDR3 protein, CDR3 DNA. D genes are given only for firm matches. The listing skips clone size in some rows; elsewhere it reads once, few, many or a size class.

V: TRBV6-6; size: NA; J: TRBJ1-2; D: TRBD1; CDR3: CASSYSTGGVYGYTF; DNA: TGTGCCAGCAGTTATTCAACAGGGGGCGTCTATGGCTACACCTTC
V: TRBV19; size: NA; J: TRBJ1-1; D: NA; CDR3: CASTQMGLNTEAFF; DNA: TGTGCCAGTACGCAAATGGGGCTGAACACTGAAGCTTTCTTT
V: TRBV28; size: NA; J: TRBJ2-1; D: TRBD2; CDR3: CASSLAGYNEQFF; DNA: TGTGCCAGCAGCCTAGCGGGATACAATGAGCAGTTCTTC
V: TRBV6-5; size: NA; J: TRBJ1-2; D: NA; CDR3: CASSYAAGYMGRGYTF; DNA: TGTGCCAGCAGTTATGCGGCAGGGTATATGGGTCGGGGCTACACCTTC
V: TRBV7-3; size: NA; J: TRBJ1-6; D: NA; CDR3: CASSLDRGSSPLHF; DNA: TGTGCCAGCAGCCTTGACCGGGGATCCTCACCCCTCCACTTT
V: TRBV4-1; size: NA; J: TRBJ1-2; D: NA; CDR3: CASSPRSGVGGYTF; DNA: TGCGCCAGCAGCCCAAGGTCCGGGGTCGGTGGCTACACCTTC
V: TRBV12-5; size: NA; J: TRBJ2-1; D: NA; CDR3: CASGIQGLPHYNEQFF; DNA: TGTGCTAGTGGTATACAGGGCCTCCCGCATTACAATGAGCAGTTCTTC
V: TRBV1; size: once; J: TRBJ2-5; D: NA; CDR3: CTSSRGGQETQYF; DNA: TGCACCAGCAGCCGGGGGGGCCAAGAGACCCAGTACTTC
V: TRBV2; size: few; J: TRBJ1-1; D: NA; CDR3: CASSEQGSRDTEAFF; DNA: TGTGCCAGCAGTGAACAGGGGAGTAGGGACACTGAAGCTTTCTTT
V: TRBV20-1; size: NA; J: TRBJ2-7; D: NA; CDR3: CSASQGSPYEQYF; DNA: TGCAGTGCTAGTCAGGGGTCCCCCTACGAGCAGTACTTC
V: TRBV28; size: few; J: TRBJ1-1; D: NA; CDR3: CASSQQGSTVAFF; DNA: TGTGCCAGCAGCCAACAGGGTTCTACAGTGGCTTTCTTT
V: TRBV5-1; size: NA; J: TRBJ2-3; D: TRBD2; CDR3: CASSQRGEGDTQYF; DNA: TGCGCCAGCAGCCAGCGGGGGGAGGGAGATACGCAGTATTTT
V: TRBV5-1; size: NA; J: TRBJ2-2; D: NA; CDR3: CASSLGQSTGELFF; DNA: TGCGCCAGCAGCTTGGGACAATCCACCGGGGAGCTGTTTTTT
V: TRBV9; size: NA; J: TRBJ1-2; D: NA; CDR3: CASSVVQGWDYGYTF; DNA: TGTGCCAGCAGCGTAGTACAGGGTTGGGACTATGGCTACACCTTC
V: TRBV27; size: NA; J: TRBJ2-7; D: TRBD2; CDR3: CASSLSGGGGRSYEQYF; DNA: TGTGCCAGCAGTTTATCCGGCGGGGGGGGAAGGTCCTACGAGCAGTACTTC
V: TRBV15; size: NA; J: TRBJ2-1; D: NA; CDR3: CATSREGLPPISSYNEQFF; DNA: TGTGCCACCAGCAGAGAGGGCCTCCCTCCAATCAGTTCCTACAATGAGCAGTTCTTC
V: TRBV7-9; size: NA; J: TRBJ2-1; D: TRBD2; CDR3: CASSIRTGGYNEQFF; DNA: TGTGCCAGCAGCATAAGGACGGGGGGGTACAATGAGCAGTTCTTC
V: TRBV5-4; size: NA; J: TRBJ1-1; D: TRBD1; CDR3: CASSVPGGASTEAFF; DNA: TGTGCCAGCAGCGTACCAGGGGGCGCGAGCACTGAAGCTTTCTTT
V: TRBV7-2; size: NA; J: TRBJ2-7; D: NA; CDR3: CASSLGVPGAGHYEQYF; DNA: TGTGCCAGCAGCTTAGGGGTACCGGGAGCTGGCCACTACGAGCAGTACTTC
V: TRBV6-2/TRBV6-3; size: NA; J: TRBJ1-1; D: NA; CDR3: CASSYPPLFFKERTKTEAFF; DNA: TGTGCCAGCAGTTACCCCCCCCTTTTTTTTAAGGAGCGAACAAAAACTGAAGCTTTCTTT
V: TRBV7-2; size: NA; J: TRBJ1-1; D: TRBD1; CDR3: CASSQPRLDRGAFF; DNA: TGTGCCAGCAGCCAACCACGACTTGACAGGGGAGCTTTCTTT
V: TRBV19; size: NA; J: TRBJ1-1; D: TRBD1; CDR3: CASSFPTGTVNTEAFF; DNA: TGTGCCAGTAGTTTCCCAACCGGGACAGTGAACACTGAAGCTTTCTTT
V: TRBV6-1; size: NA; J: TRBJ2-7; D: NA; CDR3: CASSEGSRNYEQYF; DNA: TGTGCCAGCAGTGAAGGATCGCGAAACTACGAGCAGTACTTC
V: TRBV9; size: NA; J: TRBJ1-5; D: NA; CDR3: CASSLGRGIDLGDQPQHF; DNA: TGTGCCAGCAGCCTAGGTAGGGGGATAGATTTGGGGGATCAGCCCCAGCATTTT
V: TRBV5-4; size: NA; J: TRBJ1-1; D: NA; CDR3: CASSLLRGNTEAFF; DNA: TGTGCCAGCAGCTTGTTAAGGGGGAACACTGAAGCTTTCTTT
V: TRBV7-9; size: NA; J: TRBJ1-1; D: TRBD1; CDR3: CASSPSMRTGNTEAFF; DNA: TGTGCCAGCAGCCCTTCGATGAGGACAGGGAACACTGAAGCTTTCTTT
V: TRBV21-1; size: many; J: TRBJ1-4; D: NA; CDR3: CASSKVRQNNSLPTNEKLFF; DNA: TGTGCCAGCAGCAAAGTTCGACAGAATAATTCACTCCCAACTAATGAAAAACTGTTTTTT
V: TRBV6-5; size: many; J: TRBJ1-2; D: TRBD1; CDR3: CASSYSLDRVYGYTF; DNA: TGTGCCAGCAGTTACTCCTTGGACAGGGTGTATGGCTACACCTTC
V: TRBV21-1; size: NA; J: TRBJ1-2; D: NA; CDR3: CASSATPTSGSYGYTF; DNA: TGTGCCAGCAGCGCAACCCCCACCTCCGGGAGCTATGGCTACACCTTC
V: TRBV14; size: few; J: TRBJ2-7; D: NA; CDR3: CASSQGSNEQYF; DNA: TGTGCCAGCAGCCAGGGGAGTAACGAGCAGTACTTC
V: TRBV21-1; size: NA; J: TRBJ2-3; D: NA; CDR3: CASSSPGSSGNTQYF; DNA: TGTGCCAGCAGCAGTCCCGGGAGTAGCGGAAATACGCAGTATTTT
V: TRBV7-9; size: NA; J: TRBJ2-7; D: NA; CDR3: CASSWTGTYEQYF; DNA: TGTGCCAGCAGCTGGACGGGGACCTACGAGCAGTACTTC
V: TRBV28; size: NA; J: TRBJ1-1; D: TRBD1; CDR3: CASSLSYSGGQANTEAFF; DNA: TGTGCCAGCAGCCTATCCTACTCGGGGGGACAGGCGAACACTGAAGCTTTCTTT
V: TRBV20-1; size: NA; J: TRBJ2-7; D: NA; CDR3: CSAYRDYEQYF; DNA: TGCAGTGCTTACAGGGACTACGAGCAGTACTTC
V: TRBV5-1; size: NA; J: TRBJ2-5; D: NA; CDR3: CASSLYQGSKETQYF; DNA: TGCGCCAGCAGCTTATACCAGGGGAGTAAAGAGACCCAGTACTTC
V: TRBV6-5; size: NA; J: TRBJ1-5; D: TRBD1; CDR3: CASSPDRDQPQHF; DNA: TGTGCCAGCAGTCCCGACAGGGATCAGCCCCAGCATTTT
V: TRBV5-6; size: NA; J: TRBJ2-1; D: NA; CDR3: CASSFGPAGWARDDEQFF; DNA: TGTGCCAGCAGCTTTGGTCCTGCGGGGTGGGCTCGGGACGACGAGCAGTTCTTC
V: TRBV21-1; size: NA; J: TRBJ1-3; D: NA; CDR3: CASSLQRAGGGPRRNTIYF; DNA: TGTGCCAGCAGCTTACAAAGGGCTGGAGGGGGCCCTCGGAGGAACACCATATATTTT
V: TRBV28; size: NA; J: TRBJ1-1; D: TRBD1; CDR3: CASSGTGVNTEAFF; DNA: TGTGCCAGCAGTGGGACAGGGGTGAACACTGAAGCTTTCTTT
V: TRBV5-6; size: NA; J: TRBJ1-2; D: TRBD1; CDR3: CASSLVTGGYGYTF; DNA: TGTGCCAGCAGCTTGGTGACAGGGGGCTATGGCTACACCTTC
V: TRBV7-9; size: NA; J: TRBJ1-3; D: TRBD1; CDR3: CASSFTGGRGNTIYF; DNA: TGTGCCAGCAGCTTTACAGGGGGGAGAGGAAACACCATATATTTT
V: TRBV28; size: NA; J: TRBJ2-5; D: TRBD1; CDR3: CASSRQGVEETQYF; DNA: TGTGCCAGCAGTCGCCAGGGGGTAGAGGAGACCCAGTACTTC
V: TRBV11-2; size: few; J: TRBJ1-4; D: NA; CDR3: CASSSDRGEKLFF; DNA: TGTGCCAGCAGCTCAGACAGAGGAGAAAAACTGTTTTTT
V: TRBV18; size: NA; J: TRBJ1-1; D: TRBD1; CDR3: CASSPRQGFGNTEAFF; DNA: TGTGCCAGCTCACCTAGACAGGGATTCGGGAACACTGAAGCTTTCTTT
V: TRBV27; size: NA; J: TRBJ2-1; D: NA; CDR3: CASSFGQSYNEQFF; DNA: TGTGCCAGCAGTTTTGGACAGAGCTACAATGAGCAGTTCTTC
V: TRBV2; size: NA; J: TRBJ1-3; D: NA; CDR3: CASSRPGRARTKTGNTIYF; DNA: TGTGCCAGCAGCCGGCCGGGCAGGGCTAGAACAAAAACTGGAAACACCATATATTTT
V: TRBV28; size: NA; J: TRBJ2-5; D: NA; CDR3: CASSSPIRYRARQYF; DNA: TGTGCCAGCAGCTCCCCCATCCGTTACAGGGCTCGCCAGTACTTC
V: TRBV4-3; size: NA; J: TRBJ2-3; D: NA; CDR3: CASSQGVAGNTQYF; DNA: TGCGCCAGCAGCCAAGGCGTCGCGGGAAATACGCAGTATTTT
V: TRBV5-4; size: once; J: TRBJ2-5; D: TRBD2; CDR3: CASSESRGVETQYF; DNA: TGTGCCAGCAGCGAATCCCGGGGGGTCGAGACCCAGTACTTC
V: TRBV7-2; size: NA; J: TRBJ2-1; D: NA; CDR3: CASSLSWGDEQFF; DNA: TGTGCCAGCAGCTTATCTTGGGGGGATGAGCAGTTCTTC
V: TRBV5-1; size: once; J: TRBJ1-1; D: NA; CDR3: CASSLVGFPNTEAFF; DNA: TGCGCCAGCAGCTTGGTCGGGTTCCCCAACACTGAAGCTTTCTTT
V: TRBV7-9; size: NA; J: TRBJ1-1; D: NA; CDR3: CASSLGWQGKRTEAFF; DNA: TGTGCCAGCAGCTTAGGTTGGCAGGGGAAGCGTACTGAAGCTTTCTTT
V: TRBV9; size: NA; J: TRBJ1-2; D: TRBD1; CDR3: CASSPGQGGGRKTF; DNA: TGTGCCAGCAGTCCGGGACAGGGCGGAGGGCGGAAGACCTTC
V: TRBV28; size: NA; J: TRBJ1-5; D: NA; CDR3: CASSLPGGVHQPQHF; DNA: TGTGCCAGCAGTTTACCCGGGGGTGTCCATCAGCCCCAGCATTTT